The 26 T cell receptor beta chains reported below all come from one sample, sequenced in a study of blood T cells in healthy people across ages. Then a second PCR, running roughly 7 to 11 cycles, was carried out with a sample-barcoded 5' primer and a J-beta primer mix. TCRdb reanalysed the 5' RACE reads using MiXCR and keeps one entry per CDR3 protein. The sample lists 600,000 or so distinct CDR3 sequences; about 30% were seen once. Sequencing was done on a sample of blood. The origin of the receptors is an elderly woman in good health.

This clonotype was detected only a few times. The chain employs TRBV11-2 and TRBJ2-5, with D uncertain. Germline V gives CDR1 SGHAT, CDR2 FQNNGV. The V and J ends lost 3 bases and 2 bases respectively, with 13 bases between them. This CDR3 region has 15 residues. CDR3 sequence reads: CASSFNHRVQETQYF. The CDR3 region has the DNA TGTGCCAGCAGCTTTAATCACCGCGTTCAAGAGACCCAGTACTTC.

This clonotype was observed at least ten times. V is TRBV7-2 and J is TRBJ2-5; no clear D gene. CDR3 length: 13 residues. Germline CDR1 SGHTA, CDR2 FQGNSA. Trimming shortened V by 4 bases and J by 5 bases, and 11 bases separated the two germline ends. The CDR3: CASSSLGRETQYF. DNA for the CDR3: TGTGCCAGCAGCTCCCTCGGTCGGGAGACCCAGTACTTC.

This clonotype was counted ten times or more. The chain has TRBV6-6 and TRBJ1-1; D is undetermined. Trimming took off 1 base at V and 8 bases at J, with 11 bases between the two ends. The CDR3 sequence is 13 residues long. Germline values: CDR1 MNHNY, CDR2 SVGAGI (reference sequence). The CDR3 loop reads CASSYWSANEAFF. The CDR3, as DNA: TGTGCCAGCAGTTACTGGTCGGCTAACGAAGCTTTCTTT.

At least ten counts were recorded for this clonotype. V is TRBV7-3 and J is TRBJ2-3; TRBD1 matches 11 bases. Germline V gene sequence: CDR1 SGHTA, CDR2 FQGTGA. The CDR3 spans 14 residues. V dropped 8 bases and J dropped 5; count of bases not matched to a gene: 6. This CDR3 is CASGGDRGKDTQYF. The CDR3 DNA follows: TGTGCCAGCGGGGGGGACAGGGGGAAAGATACGCAGTATTTT.

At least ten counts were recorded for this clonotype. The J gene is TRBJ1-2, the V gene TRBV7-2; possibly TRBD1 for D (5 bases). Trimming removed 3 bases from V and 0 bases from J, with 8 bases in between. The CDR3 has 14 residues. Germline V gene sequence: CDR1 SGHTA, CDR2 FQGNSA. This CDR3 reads CASSFLTANYGYTF. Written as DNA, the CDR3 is TGTGCCAGCAGCTTTCTGACAGCTAACTATGGCTACACCTTC.

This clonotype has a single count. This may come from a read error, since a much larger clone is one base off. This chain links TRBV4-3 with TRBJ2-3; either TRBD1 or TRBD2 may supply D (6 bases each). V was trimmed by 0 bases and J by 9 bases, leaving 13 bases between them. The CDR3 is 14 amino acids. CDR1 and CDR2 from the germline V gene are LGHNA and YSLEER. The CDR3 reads CASSQEEGGDTQYF. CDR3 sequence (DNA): TGCGCCAGCAGCCAAGAAGAGGGGGGTGACACGCAGTATTTT.

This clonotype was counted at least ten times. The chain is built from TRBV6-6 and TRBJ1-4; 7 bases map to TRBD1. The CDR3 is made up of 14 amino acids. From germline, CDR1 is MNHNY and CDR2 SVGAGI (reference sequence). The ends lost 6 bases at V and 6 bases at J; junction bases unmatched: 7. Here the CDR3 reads CASSPQGIHEKLFF. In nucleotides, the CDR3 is TGTGCCAGCAGCCCACAGGGGATACATGAAAAACTGTTTTTT.

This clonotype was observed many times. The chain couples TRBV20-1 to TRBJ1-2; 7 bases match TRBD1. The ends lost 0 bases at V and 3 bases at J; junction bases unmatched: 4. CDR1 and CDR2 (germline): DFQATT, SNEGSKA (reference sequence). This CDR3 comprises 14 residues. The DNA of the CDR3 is TGCAGTGCTAGAGATTTAGACAGGGACTATGGCTACACCTTC. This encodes CSARDLDRDYGYTF.

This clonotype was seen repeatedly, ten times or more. CDR3 bases: TGTGCCAGCACCACCCCCCGGGGGGGCGTTTACAATGAGCAGTTCTTC. It translates to CASTTPRGGVYNEQFF. The V gene is TRBV28, the J gene TRBJ2-1, with 8 bases aligning to TRBD2. The junction had 12 bases not matched to a gene; V was cut back by 7 bases and J by 4 bases. Germline V gene data show CDR1 as MDHEN and CDR2 as SYDVKM. The CDR3 contains 16 residues.

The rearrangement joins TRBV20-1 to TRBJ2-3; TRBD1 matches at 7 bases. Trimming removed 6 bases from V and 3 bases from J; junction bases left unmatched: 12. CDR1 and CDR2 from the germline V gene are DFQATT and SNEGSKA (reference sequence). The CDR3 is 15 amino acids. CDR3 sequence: CSAHRQGSWTDTQYF. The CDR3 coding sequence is TGCAGTGCCCACCGACAGGGTAGTTGGACAGATACGCAGTATTTT.

The CDR3 region is CASSQDVVTGTSTDTQYF. CDR3 DNA sequence: TGCGCCAGCAGCCAAGATGTTGTAACGGGGACTAGCACAGATACGCAGTATTTT. The J gene is TRBJ2-3, the V gene TRBV4-3, with a weak D call TRBD2 (6 bases). Germline V gene data show CDR1 as LGHNA and CDR2 as YSLEER. The CDR3 covers 18 residues. The germline V and J ends were trimmed by 0 bases and 0 bases, with 16 bases remaining between them.

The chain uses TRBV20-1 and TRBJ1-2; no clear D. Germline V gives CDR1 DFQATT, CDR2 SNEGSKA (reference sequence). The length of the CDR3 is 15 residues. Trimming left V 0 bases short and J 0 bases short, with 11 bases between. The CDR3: CSARDRVAANYGYTF. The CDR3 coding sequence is TGCAGTGCTAGAGATCGCGTCGCCGCTAACTATGGCTACACCTTC.

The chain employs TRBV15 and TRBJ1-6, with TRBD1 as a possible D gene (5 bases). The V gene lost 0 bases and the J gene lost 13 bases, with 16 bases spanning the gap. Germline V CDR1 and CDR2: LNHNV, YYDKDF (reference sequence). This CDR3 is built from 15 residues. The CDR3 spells CATSRDRTTTGPLHF. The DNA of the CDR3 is TGTGCCACCAGCAGAGATCGGACAACGACCGGGCCCCTCCACTTT.

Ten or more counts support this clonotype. CDR3: CASTGLGNEQFF. In DNA form, the CDR3 reads TGTGCCAGCACGGGACTGGGTAATGAGCAGTTCTTC. This chain connects TRBV6-1 to TRBJ2-1; weak D call: TRBD2 (6 bases). Trimming took off 7 bases at V and 7 bases at J, with 11 bases between the two ends. This CDR3 is 12 amino acids long. CDR1 and CDR2 (germline): MNHNS, SASEGT.

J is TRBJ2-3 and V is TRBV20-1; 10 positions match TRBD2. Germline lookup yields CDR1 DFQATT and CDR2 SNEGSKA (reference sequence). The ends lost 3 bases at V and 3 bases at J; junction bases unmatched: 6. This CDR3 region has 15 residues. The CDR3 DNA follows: TGCAGTGCTAGGCTTCCGACTAGCGGGACAGATACGCAGTATTTT. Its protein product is CSARLPTSGTDTQYF.

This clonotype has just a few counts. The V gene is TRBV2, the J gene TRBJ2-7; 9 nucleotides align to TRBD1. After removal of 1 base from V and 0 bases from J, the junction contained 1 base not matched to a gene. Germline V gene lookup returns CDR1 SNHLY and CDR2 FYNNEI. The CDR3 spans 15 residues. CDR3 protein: CASSEGTGVSYEQYF. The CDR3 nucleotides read TGTGCCAGCAGTGAAGGGACAGGGGTCTCCTACGAGCAGTACTTC.

The CDR3 here is CSARRGGRGNEQYF. The CDR3 DNA is TGCAGTGCTAGGCGCGGTGGGAGAGGCAATGAGCAGTACTTC. The J gene is TRBJ2-5, the V gene TRBV20-1; perhaps TRBD2 as D (5 bases). CDR1 and CDR2 (germline): DFQATT, SNEGSKA (reference sequence). V lost 3 bases, J lost 11 bases, and 22 bases lay in between. CDR3 length equals 14 residues.

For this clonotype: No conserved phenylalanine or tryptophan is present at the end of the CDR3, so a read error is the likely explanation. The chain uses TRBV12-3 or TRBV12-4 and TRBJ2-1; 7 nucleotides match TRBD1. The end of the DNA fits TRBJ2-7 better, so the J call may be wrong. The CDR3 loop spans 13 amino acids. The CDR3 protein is CASNRDSDNEQYS. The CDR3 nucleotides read TGTGCCAGCAACCGGGACAGCGACAATGAGCAGTACTCC.

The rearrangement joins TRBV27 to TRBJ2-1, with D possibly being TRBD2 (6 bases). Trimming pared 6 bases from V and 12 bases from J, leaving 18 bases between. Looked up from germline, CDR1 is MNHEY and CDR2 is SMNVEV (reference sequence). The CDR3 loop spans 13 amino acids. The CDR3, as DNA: TGTGCCAGCAGCGCCCTAACGGGGGTGGGGCAGTTCTTC. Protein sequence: CASSALTGVGQFF.

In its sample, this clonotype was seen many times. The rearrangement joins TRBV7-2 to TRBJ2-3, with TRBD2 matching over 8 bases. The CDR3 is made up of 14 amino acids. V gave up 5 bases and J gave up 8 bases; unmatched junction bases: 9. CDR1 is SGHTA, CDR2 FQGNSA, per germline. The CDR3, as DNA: TGTGCCAGCAGCCCCGGGTCTCGGGGGGGTACGCAGTATTTT. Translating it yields CASSPGSRGGTQYF.

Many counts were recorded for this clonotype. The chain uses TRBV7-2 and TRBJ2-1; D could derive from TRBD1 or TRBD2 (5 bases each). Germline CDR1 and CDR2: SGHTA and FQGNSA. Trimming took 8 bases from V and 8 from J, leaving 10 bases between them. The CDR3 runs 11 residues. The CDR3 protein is CASFEGYEQFF. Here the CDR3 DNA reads TGTGCCAGCTTCGAGGGGTATGAGCAGTTCTTC.

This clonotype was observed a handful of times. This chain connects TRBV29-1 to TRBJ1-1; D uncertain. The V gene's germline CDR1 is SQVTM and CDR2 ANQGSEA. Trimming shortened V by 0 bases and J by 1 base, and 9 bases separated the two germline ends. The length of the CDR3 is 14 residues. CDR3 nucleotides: TGCAGCGTTGAAGATGGGCGGCCGAACACTGAAGCTTTCTTT. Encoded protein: CSVEDGRPNTEAFF.

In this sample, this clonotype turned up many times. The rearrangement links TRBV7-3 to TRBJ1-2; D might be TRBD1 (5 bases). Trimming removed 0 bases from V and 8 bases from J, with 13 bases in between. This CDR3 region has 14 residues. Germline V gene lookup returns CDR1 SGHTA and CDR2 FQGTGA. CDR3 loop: CASSLTWGDGGYTF. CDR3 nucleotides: TGTGCCAGCAGCTTAACCTGGGGGGACGGCGGCTACACCTTC.

The CDR3 loop is CASSGGQVSNYGYTF. Written as DNA, the CDR3 is TGTGCCAGCAGTGGGGGACAGGTATCTAACTATGGCTACACCTTC. The chain couples TRBV2 to TRBJ1-2; TRBD1 matches at 8 bases. CDR3 size: 15 residues. Germline V lookup: CDR1 SNHLY, CDR2 FYNNEI. The trim removed 4 bases at V and 0 bases at J, leaving 4 bases unmatched.

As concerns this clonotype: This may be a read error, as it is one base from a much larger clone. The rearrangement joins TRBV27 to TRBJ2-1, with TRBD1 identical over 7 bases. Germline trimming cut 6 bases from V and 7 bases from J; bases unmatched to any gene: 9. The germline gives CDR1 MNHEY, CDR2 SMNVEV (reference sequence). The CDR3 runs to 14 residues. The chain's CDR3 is CASRRRQGVNEQFF. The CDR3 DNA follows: TGTGCCAGCAGGCGCCGTCAGGGGGTTAATGAGCAGTTCTTC.

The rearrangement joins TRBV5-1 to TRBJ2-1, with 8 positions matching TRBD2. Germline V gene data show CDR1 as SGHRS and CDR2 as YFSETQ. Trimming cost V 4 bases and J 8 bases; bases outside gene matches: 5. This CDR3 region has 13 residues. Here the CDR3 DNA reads TGCGCCAGCAGCGGAGGAGCGGGGGATGAGCAGTTCTTC. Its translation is CASSGGAGDEQFF.